This T cell receptor beta chain was retrieved from a study of early T cells in non-severe SARS-CoV-2 infection. Between the trimmed V and J ends, which lost 0 bases and 0 bases, there was a span of 9 bases. The CDR3 loop spans 16 amino acids. Per the germline V gene, CDR1 is SEHNR and CDR2 is FQNEAQ (reference sequence). This clonotype was seen ten or more times. TCRdb reanalysed the 5' RACE reads using MiXCR and keeps one entry per CDR3 protein. The table lists roughly 56,000 distinct CDR3 sequences, about 14% of them singletons. Sequencing was performed on whole blood, taken at baseline. This clonotype originated in an adult who was a healthcare worker with PCR-confirmed SARS-CoV-2 infection or an uninfected control (not recorded which). J is TRBJ2-4 and V is TRBV7-9; D unclear. The CDR3 is CASSLATGLAKNIQYF. CDR3 sequence (DNA): TGTGCCAGCAGCTTAGCGACGGGCCTAGCCAAAAACATTCAGTACTTC.